Shown below are 7 T cell receptor beta chains from a single sample sequenced in a study of blood T cell repertoires in COVID-19. Sequencing used immunoSEQ multiplex PCR; TCRdb keeps in-frame clones, though not all of them. The table shows roughly 290,000 clones, with approximately 90% occurring only once. The sample was peripheral blood. These receptors originate from a man younger than 40 with acute or convalescent COVID-19.

This clone was counted a single time. The chain carries TRBV3-1 (or the pseudogene TRBV3-2) and TRBJ2-7, with D hard to call. V gave up 2 bases and J gave up 5 bases, with 10 bases separating them. The V gene's germline CDR1 is LGHDT and CDR2 YNNKEL (reference sequence). The CDR3 has 13 amino acids. CDR3 protein: CASSQYGYHEQYF. CDR3 DNA: TGTGCCAGCAGCCAATACGGGTATCACGAGCAGTACTTC.

This chain joins TRBV6-5 and TRBJ1-1, with D perhaps matching TRBD1 (5 bases). This CDR3 contains 14 residues. Per the germline V gene, CDR1 is MNHEY and CDR2 is SVGAGI. V lost 7 bases and J 2 bases, leaving 14 bases between the germline ends. The CDR3 spells CASTREEYNTEAFF. CDR3 coding DNA: TGTGCCAGCACCAGGGAGGAATATAACACTGAAGCTTTCTTT.

The rearrangement links TRBV4-1 to TRBJ1-2; a weak D match, TRBD1 (5 bases). CDR3 size: 16 residues. Germline values: CDR1 MGHRA, CDR2 YSYEKL. With 1 base removed from V and 1 base from J, the gap between germline ends came to 13 bases. CDR3 loop: CASSQAPGNLNYGYTF. The CDR3, as DNA: TGCGCCAGCAGCCAAGCTCCAGGGAACCTTAACTATGGCTACACCTTC.

The rearrangement uses TRBV11-3 and TRBJ1-1; TRBD1 matches at 7 bases. CDR1 is SGHNT, CDR2 YENEEA, per germline. Trimming removed 5 bases from V and 0 bases from J; junction bases left unmatched: 3. The CDR3 spans 14 residues. CDR3 amino acids: CASSLTGLNTEAFF. The CDR3 DNA sequence: TGTGCCAGCAGCCTGACAGGGTTGAACACTGAAGCTTTCTTT.

In regard to this clone: Other DNA sequences from this sample encode an identical CDR3 as well. V usage is TRBV28 and J usage is TRBJ1-1; D possibly corresponds to TRBD1 (5 bases). The CDR3 covers 14 residues. Germline V CDR1 and CDR2: MDHEN, SYDVKM. The V end lost 2 bases, the J end lost 4 bases, and 11 bases lay between the germline ends. CDR3 amino acids: CASSLRGLGTEAFF. CDR3 sequence (DNA): TGTGCCAGCAGTTTAAGGGGTTTGGGCACTGAAGCTTTCTTT.

The chain has TRBV11-2 and TRBJ2-7, with 16 positions matching TRBD2. The CDR3 consists of 16 residues. Losses at the gene ends were 4 bases for V and 6 bases for J; bases not matched to a gene: 6. Germline CDR1 SGHAT, CDR2 FQNNGV. CDR3 nucleotide sequence: TGTGCCAGCAGCTCGGGACTAGCGGGGGGGTCGGGCGAGCAGTACTTC. Its protein is CASSSGLAGGSGEQYF.

V usage is TRBV28 and J usage is TRBJ1-5; 7 bases fit TRBD1. Losses at the gene ends were 5 bases for V and 0 bases for J; bases not matched to a gene: 1. The germline V gene has CDR1 MDHEN and CDR2 SYDVKM. The CDR3 length is 14 residues. CDR3 coding DNA: TGTGCCAGCAGTGGGACAGTTAGCAATCAGCCCCAGCATTTT. Its protein product is CASSGTVSNQPQHF. The full variable domain, with the rest looked up from reference TRBV28 and TRBJ1-5, is DVKVTQSSRYLVKRTGEKVFLECVQDMDHENMFWYRQDPGLGLRLIYFSYDVKMKEKGDIPEGYSVSREKKERFSLILESASTNQTSMYLCASSGTVSNQPQHFGDGTRLSIL.